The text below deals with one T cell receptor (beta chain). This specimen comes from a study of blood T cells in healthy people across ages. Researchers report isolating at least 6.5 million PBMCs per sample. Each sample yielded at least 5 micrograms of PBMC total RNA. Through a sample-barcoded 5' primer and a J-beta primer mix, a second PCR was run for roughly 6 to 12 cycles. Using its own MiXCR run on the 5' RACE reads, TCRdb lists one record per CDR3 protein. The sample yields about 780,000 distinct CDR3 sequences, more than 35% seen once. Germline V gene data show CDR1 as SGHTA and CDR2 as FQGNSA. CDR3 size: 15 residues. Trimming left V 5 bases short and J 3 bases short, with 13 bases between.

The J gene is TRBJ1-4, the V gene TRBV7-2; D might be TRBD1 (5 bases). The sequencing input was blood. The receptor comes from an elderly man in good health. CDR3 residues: CASSVRGGANEKLFF. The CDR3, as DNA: TGTGCCAGCAGCGTCCGGGGAGGGGCTAATGAAAAACTGTTTTTT.